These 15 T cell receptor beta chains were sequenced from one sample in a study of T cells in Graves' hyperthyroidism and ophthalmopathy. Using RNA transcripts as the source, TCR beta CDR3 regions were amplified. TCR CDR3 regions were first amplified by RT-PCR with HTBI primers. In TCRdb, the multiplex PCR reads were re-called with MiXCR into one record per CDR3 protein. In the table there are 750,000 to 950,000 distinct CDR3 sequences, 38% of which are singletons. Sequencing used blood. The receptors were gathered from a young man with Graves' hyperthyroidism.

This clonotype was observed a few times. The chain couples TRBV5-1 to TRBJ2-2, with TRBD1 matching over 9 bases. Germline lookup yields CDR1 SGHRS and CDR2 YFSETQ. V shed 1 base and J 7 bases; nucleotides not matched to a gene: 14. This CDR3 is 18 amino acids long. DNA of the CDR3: TGCGCCAGCAGCTTGTCACGGACAGGGGCGAACATCTTCGGGGAGCTGTTTTTT. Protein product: CASSLSRTGANIFGELFF. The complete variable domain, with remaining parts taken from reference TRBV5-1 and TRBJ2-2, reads KAGVTQTPRYLIKTRGQQVTLSCSPISGHRSVSWYQQTPGQGLQFLFEYFSETQRNKGNFPGRFSGRQFSNSRSEMNVSTLELGDSALYLCASSLSRTGANIFGELFFGEGSRLTVL.

The chain's CDR3 is CAWSVSFPEGEQYF. The CDR3 DNA follows: TGTGCCTGGAGTGTGTCGTTCCCCGAAGGCGAGCAGTACTTC. The V and J genes are TRBV10-3 and TRBJ2-7; no clear D gene. This CDR3 spans 14 amino acids. Germline CDR1 is ENHRY and CDR2 is SYGVKD. Deletions cut 11 bases from V and 6 bases from J, with 23 bases between.

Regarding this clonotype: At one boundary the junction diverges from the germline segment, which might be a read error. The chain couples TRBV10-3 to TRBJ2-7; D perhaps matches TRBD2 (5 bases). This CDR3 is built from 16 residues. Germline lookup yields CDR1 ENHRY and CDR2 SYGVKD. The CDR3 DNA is TGTGCCAGCAGTTTACGCACTAGTCGGTCCCTCTACGAGCAGTACTTC. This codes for CASSLRTSRSLYEQYF.

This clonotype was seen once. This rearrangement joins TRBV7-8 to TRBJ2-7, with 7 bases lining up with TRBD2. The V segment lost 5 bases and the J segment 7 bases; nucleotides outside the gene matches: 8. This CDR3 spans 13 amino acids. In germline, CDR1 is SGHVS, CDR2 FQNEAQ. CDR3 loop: CASSLEAGQEQYF. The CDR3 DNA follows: TGTGCCAGCAGCCTGGAAGCGGGGCAAGAGCAGTACTTC.

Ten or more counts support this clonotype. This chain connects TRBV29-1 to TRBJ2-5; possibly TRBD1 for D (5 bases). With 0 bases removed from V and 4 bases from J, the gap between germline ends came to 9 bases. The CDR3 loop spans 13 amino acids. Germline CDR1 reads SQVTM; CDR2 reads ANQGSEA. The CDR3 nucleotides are TGCAGCGTTGAAGAAGGGGTCTTAGAGACCCAGTACTTC. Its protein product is CSVEEGVLETQYF.

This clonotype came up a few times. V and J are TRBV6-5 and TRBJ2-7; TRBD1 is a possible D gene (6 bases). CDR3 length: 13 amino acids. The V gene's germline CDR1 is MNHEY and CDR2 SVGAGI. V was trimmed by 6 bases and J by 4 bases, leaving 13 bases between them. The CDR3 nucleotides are TGTGCCAGCAGCCCGGGACATGGGTACGAGCAGTACTTC. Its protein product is CASSPGHGYEQYF.

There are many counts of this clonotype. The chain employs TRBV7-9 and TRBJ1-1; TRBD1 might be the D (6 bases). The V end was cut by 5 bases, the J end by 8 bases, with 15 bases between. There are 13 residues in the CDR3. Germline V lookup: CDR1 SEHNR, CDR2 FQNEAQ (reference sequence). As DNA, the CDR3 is TGTGCCAGCAGCCCACAGGGTGGGAGCGAAGCTTTCTTT. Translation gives CASSPQGGSEAFF. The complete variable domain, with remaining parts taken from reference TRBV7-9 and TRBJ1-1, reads DTGVSQNPRHKITKRGQNVTFRCDPISEHNRLYWYRQTLGQGPEFLTYFQNEAQLEKSRLLSDRFSAERPKGSFSTLEIQRTEQGDSAMYLCASSPQGGSEAFFGQGTRLTVV.

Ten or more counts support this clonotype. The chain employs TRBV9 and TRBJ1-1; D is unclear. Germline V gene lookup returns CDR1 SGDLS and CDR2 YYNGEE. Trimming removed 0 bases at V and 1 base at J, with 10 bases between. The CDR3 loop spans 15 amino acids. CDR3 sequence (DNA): TGTGCCAGCAGCGTAGCGTACACCTCGAACACTGAAGCTTTCTTT. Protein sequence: CASSVAYTSNTEAFF.

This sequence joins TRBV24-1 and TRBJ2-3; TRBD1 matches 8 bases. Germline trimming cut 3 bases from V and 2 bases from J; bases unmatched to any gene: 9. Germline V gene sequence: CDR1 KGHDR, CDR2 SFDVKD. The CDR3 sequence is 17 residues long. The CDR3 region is CATSDGGGTGVTDTQYF. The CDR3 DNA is TGTGCCACCAGTGATGGGGGTGGGACAGGAGTCACAGATACGCAGTATTTT.

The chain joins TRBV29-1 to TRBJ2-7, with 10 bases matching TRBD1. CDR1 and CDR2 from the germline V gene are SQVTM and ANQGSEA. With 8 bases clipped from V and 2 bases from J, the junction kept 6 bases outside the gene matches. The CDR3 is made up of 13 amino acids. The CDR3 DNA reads TGCAGCTTAACGGGACAGGGGACCTACGAGCAGTACTTC. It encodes CSLTGQGTYEQYF.

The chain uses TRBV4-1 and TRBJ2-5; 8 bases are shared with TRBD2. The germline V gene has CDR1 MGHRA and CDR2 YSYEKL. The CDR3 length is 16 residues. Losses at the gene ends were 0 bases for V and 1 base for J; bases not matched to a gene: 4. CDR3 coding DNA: TGCGCCAGCAGCCAAGATTCCAGCGGGGGCCAAGAGACCCAGTACTTC. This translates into CASSQDSSGGQETQYF.

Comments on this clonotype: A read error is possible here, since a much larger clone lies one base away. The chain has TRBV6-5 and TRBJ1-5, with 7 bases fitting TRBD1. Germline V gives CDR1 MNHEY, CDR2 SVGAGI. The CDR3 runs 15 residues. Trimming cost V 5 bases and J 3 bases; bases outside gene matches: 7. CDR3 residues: CASSAQGHDNQPQHF. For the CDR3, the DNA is TGTGCCAGCAGTGCACAGGGGCACGACAATCAGCCCCAGCATTTT.

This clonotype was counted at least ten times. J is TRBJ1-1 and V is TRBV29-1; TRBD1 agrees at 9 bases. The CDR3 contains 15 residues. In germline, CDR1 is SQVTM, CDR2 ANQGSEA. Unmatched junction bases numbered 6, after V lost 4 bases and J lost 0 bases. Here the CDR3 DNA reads TGCAGCGTTGTACCGGGACAGGGCATGAACACTGAAGCTTTCTTT. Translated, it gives CSVVPGQGMNTEAFF.

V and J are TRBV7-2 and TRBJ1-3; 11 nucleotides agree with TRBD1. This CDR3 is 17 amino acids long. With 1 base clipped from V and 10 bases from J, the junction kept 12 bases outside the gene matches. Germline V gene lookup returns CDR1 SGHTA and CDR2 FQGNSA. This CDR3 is CASSLGRRTGGAGTIYF. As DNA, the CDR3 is TGTGCCAGCAGCTTAGGCCGTCGGACAGGGGGCGCGGGGACCATATATTTT.

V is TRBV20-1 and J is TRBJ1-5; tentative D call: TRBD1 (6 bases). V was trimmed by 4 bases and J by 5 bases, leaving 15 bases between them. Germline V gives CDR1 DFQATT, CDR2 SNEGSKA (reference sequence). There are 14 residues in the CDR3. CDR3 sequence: CSAIRGAGDQPQHF. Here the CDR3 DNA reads TGCAGTGCTATTCGGGGGGCTGGAGATCAGCCCCAGCATTTT.